This T cell receptor (beta chain) emerged from a study of cytomegalovirus exposure and HLA in healthy donors. Findings of the study overall: CMV serostatus was the sole immune exposure data available.

This clone was detected only a few times. Its specificity is unknown. The PCR made use of 60 Vbeta and 13 Jbeta primers. Sequenced by immunoSEQ multiplex PCR; TCRdb stores in-frame clones only, minus some. There are roughly 100,000 clones in the sample; about 16% occur only once, and 0.83% lies in the top ten. This TCR was recovered from a female donor in good health and CMV-seronegative. Sequencing was performed on PBMCs.

This CDR3 is CASSFRQGKYEQYF. The CDR3 DNA reads as TGTGCCAGCAGCTTCAGACAGGGAAAATACGAGCAGTACTTC. The chain couples TRBV7-9 to TRBJ2-7; 7 bases agree with TRBD1. The CDR3 has 14 amino acids. V trimming: 3 bases; J trimming: 4 bases; junction bases outside the gene matches: 6. The V gene's germline CDR1 is SEHNR and CDR2 FQNEAQ (reference sequence).